What follows describes a single T cell receptor beta chain. Looked up from germline, CDR1 is LGHDT and CDR2 is YNNKEL (reference sequence). V lost 1 base and J lost 3, with 7 bases in between. This CDR3 has 13 residues. Preparation of the TCRbeta library used unique molecular identifiers. TCRdb fed the PCR reads into MiXCR, producing one record per CDR3 protein. This sample has about 540,000 distinct CDR3 sequences, with around 18% found just once. The entry originates in a study of T-cell reconstitution after alpha-beta-depleted transplantation in children. Sequenced here: PBMCs from the stem cell graft donor, sampled from the stem cell graft. This receptor was obtained from a human donor who donated a stem cell graft to a child with acute lymphoblastic leukemia. The V gene is TRBV3-1, the J gene TRBJ2-7; no clear D gene. The CDR3 is CASSQVGFYEQYF. The CDR3 coding sequence is TGTGCCAGCAGCCAAGTGGGATTCTACGAGCAGTACTTC.